This T cell receptor beta chain was recovered during a study of cytotoxic CD8 clonotypes in ibrutinib-treated CLL. Findings and caveats of the study: At baseline, clonality was higher than in age-matched healthy donors and correlated with CD8+ counts. Clonality rose at ibrutinib response and fell back toward baseline at progression.

The V gene lost 1 base and the J gene lost 5 bases, with 12 bases spanning the gap. Germline V gives CDR1 SGHRS, CDR2 YFSETQ. CDR3 length equals 14 residues. PBMCs were cryopreserved, and roughly 1.9 micrograms of genomic DNA from them went into TCR beta libraries. This clone was observed once. The antigen remains unidentified. TCRdb's copy holds only in-frame clones and misses some; the assay was immunoSEQ multiplex PCR. The data show over 70,000 clones, 70% to 80% seen once. The gene calls are TRBV5-1 and TRBJ1-1; perhaps TRBD1 as D (5 bases). The TCR originated in a human donor with chronic lymphocytic leukemia. Specimen: PBMCs, collected after 12 months of ibrutinib treatment. Written as DNA, the CDR3 is TGCGCCAGCAGCTTGCGGGAGGGGACGACTGAAGCTTTCTTT. It encodes CASSLREGTTEAFF.